These 21 T cell receptor beta chains came from one sample sequenced in a study of T cell responses to AZD1222 COVID-19 vaccine. The assay was immunoSEQ multiplex PCR, and TCRdb's table has in-frame clones only and misses some. The sample has fewer than 150,000 clones, roughly 86% seen once. The specimen comprised peripheral blood, sampled 28 days after the second AZD1222 dose. The receptors derive from an adult who received the AZD1222 COVID-19 vaccine.

This clone was seen only a few times. This chain's CDR3 is CASSRVRTGVYEQYF. CDR3 DNA: TGTGCCAGCTCACGAGTAAGGACAGGGGTCTACGAGCAGTACTTC. The chain uses TRBV18 and TRBJ2-7, with TRBD1 identical over 9 bases. The V gene end was trimmed by 4 bases and the J gene end by 3 bases; junction bases not matched to a gene: 7. Germline V gene data show CDR1 as KGHSH and CDR2 as LQKENI. CDR3 length equals 15 residues. The variable domain in full, with the rest retrieved from reference TRBV18 and TRBJ2-7, is NAGVMQNPRHLVRRRGQEARLRCSPMKGHSHVYWYRQLPEEGLKFMVYLQKENIIDESGMPKERFSAEFPKEGPSILRIQQVVRGDSAAYFCASSRVRTGVYEQYFGPGTRLTVT.

This chain uses TRBV18 with TRBJ1-5, with D unclear. This CDR3 region has 17 residues. Trimming stripped 3 bases from V and 3 bases from J, with 18 bases between. The germline V gene encodes CDR1 KGHSH and CDR2 LQKENI. The CDR3: CASSPGDDSQPNQPQHF. The CDR3 bases are TGTGCCAGCTCACCTGGGGATGACTCCCAACCCAATCAGCCCCAGCATTTT.

J is TRBJ2-3 and V is TRBV2; D not resolved. V shed 5 bases and J shed 2 bases, with 11 bases lying between them. Germline assignment: CDR1 SNHLY and CDR2 FYNNEI. CDR3 length: 14 amino acids. The CDR3 DNA sequence: TGTGCCAGCAGTCGAATGGATTCCACAGATACGCAGTATTTT. Residues: CASSRMDSTDTQYF.

This clone has only a few counts. V usage is TRBV20-1 and J usage is TRBJ1-1; a possible D gene is TRBD1 (6 bases). CDR1 and CDR2 from the germline V gene are DFQATT and SNEGSKA (reference sequence). The CDR3 sequence is 11 residues long. Written as DNA, the CDR3 is TGCAGGCCGACAGGGAACACTGAAGCTTTCTTT. Its protein is CRPTGNTEAFF.

V and J are TRBV5-1 and TRBJ2-3; D remains unclear. The germline V gene has CDR1 SGHRS and CDR2 YFSETQ. Trimming cost V 4 bases and J 2 bases, with 11 bases left between them. The CDR3 is made up of 14 amino acids. This CDR3 reads CASSVGLYTDTQYF. As DNA, the CDR3 is TGCGCCAGCAGCGTCGGGTTATACACAGATACGCAGTATTTT. Based on the CDR3 plus reference TRBV5-1 and TRBJ2-3, the full variable domain is KAGVTQTPRYLIKTRGQQVTLSCSPISGHRSVSWYQQTPGQGLQFLFEYFSETQRNKGNFPGRFSGRQFSNSRSEMNVSTLELGDSALYLCASSVGLYTDTQYFGPGTRLTVL.

The chain joins TRBV2 to TRBJ2-5; D is uncertain. The J call is in doubt because the DNA end fits TRBJ2-7 better. Germline loops: CDR1 SNHLY, CDR2 FYNNEI. The CDR3 has 16 amino acids. CDR3 bases: TGTGCCAGCGCTCCGCCGGCTAGGACCGGAATCTACGAGCAGTACTTC. This translates into CASAPPARTGIYEQYF.

The genes are TRBV6-5 and TRBJ1-1; D not certain. This CDR3 spans 14 amino acids. V dropped 4 bases and J dropped 5 bases, with 14 bases sitting between them. Germline assignment: CDR1 MNHEY and CDR2 SVGAGI. The CDR3 spells CASSLDLGRTEAFF. CDR3 DNA sequence: TGTGCCAGCAGTTTGGACCTCGGAAGGACTGAAGCTTTCTTT.

This clone was detected a few times. This chain uses TRBV30 with TRBJ1-6; unclear D gene. V shed 2 bases and J shed 1 base, with 9 bases lying between them. Germline lookup yields CDR1 GTSNPN and CDR2 SVGIG (reference sequence). The CDR3 is made up of 15 amino acids. The CDR3 loop is CAWSFKDSYNSPLHF. The CDR3 DNA sequence: TGTGCCTGGAGTTTCAAGGATTCCTATAATTCACCCCTCCACTTT.

The rearrangement links TRBV10-3 to TRBJ2-5, with a tentative D call TRBD1 (6 bases). The CDR3 extends over 15 amino acids. Trimming took off 6 bases at V and 4 bases at J, with 18 bases between the two ends. The germline gives CDR1 ENHRY, CDR2 SYGVKD. The chain's CDR3 is CAIRTGQGVGETQYF. DNA of the CDR3: TGTGCCATCAGAACAGGGCAGGGCGTGGGAGAGACCCAGTACTTC.

CDR3 DNA sequence: TGTGCCAGCAGCTGGCGCCCGGGACGGAACTACGAGCAGTACTTC. Protein sequence: CASSWRPGRNYEQYF. J is TRBJ2-7 and V is TRBV7-2; D may correspond to TRBD1 or TRBD2 (5 bases each). The V and J ends lost 4 bases and 3 bases respectively, with 16 bases between them. The CDR3 has 15 residues. CDR1 is SGHTA, CDR2 FQGNSA, per germline.

The rearrangement joins TRBV6-6 to TRBJ1-2, with 9 nucleotides matching TRBD1. With 5 bases clipped from V and 0 bases from J, the junction kept 10 bases outside the gene matches. In germline, CDR1 is MNHNY, CDR2 SVGAGI (reference sequence). The CDR3 sequence is 17 residues long. CDR3 region: CASSPTNRGLSNYGYTF. In DNA, the CDR3 is TGTGCCAGCAGTCCCACCAACAGGGGGCTATCTAACTATGGCTACACCTTC.

The J gene is TRBJ2-1, the V gene TRBV7-8, with 10 bases that match TRBD1. This CDR3 has 16 residues. J was trimmed by 1 base and V by 4 bases; bases with no gene match: 4. Germline V gene lookup returns CDR1 SGHVS and CDR2 FQNEAQ. CDR3 coding DNA: TGTGCCAGCAGCTCTAGACAGGGGGCTTCCTACAATGAGCAGTTCTTC. It is translated as CASSSRQGASYNEQFF.

The chain combines TRBV6-1 with TRBJ1-6; tentative D call: TRBD1 (5 bases). The CDR3 runs to 15 residues. The germline gives CDR1 MNHNS, CDR2 SASEGT. The germline V and J ends were trimmed by 2 bases and 2 bases, with 7 bases remaining between them. CDR3: CASSERGTYNSPLHF. The CDR3 region has the DNA TGTGCCAGCAGTGAAAGGGGCACCTATAATTCACCCCTCCACTTT.

This sequence joins TRBV5-3 and TRBJ2-7; 7 nucleotides match TRBD1. TRBV5-3 carries the ORF label, with uncertain function. CDR3 length: 15 residues. Trimming removed 4 bases from V and 1 base from J; junction bases left unmatched: 8. Here the CDR3 reads CARSLPSTGSYEQYF. Written as DNA, the CDR3 is TGTGCCAGAAGCCTCCCGTCGACAGGGTCCTACGAGCAGTACTTC.

V usage is TRBV10-3 and J usage is TRBJ2-3; D is perhaps TRBD2 (7 bases). The germline V and J ends were trimmed by 5 bases and 2 bases, with 20 bases remaining between them. Germline CDR1 ENHRY, CDR2 SYGVKD. There are 17 residues in the CDR3. The CDR3 DNA reads TGTGCCATCAGTCAGAGAAGGGGGGGGGAACTCACAGATACGCAGTATTTT. Amino acid sequence: CAISQRRGGELTDTQYF.

This rearrangement joins TRBV7-9 to TRBJ1-5, with a possible D match to TRBD1 (5 bases). Per the germline V gene, CDR1 is SEHNR and CDR2 is FQNEAQ (reference sequence). The CDR3 sequence is 15 residues long. V was pared by 1 base and J by 5 bases, with 12 bases between. The CDR3 DNA reads TGTGCCAGCAGCTTAGGGGTCGCGGGGGATCAGCCCCAGCATTTT. Protein sequence: CASSLGVAGDQPQHF. Full variable domain (outside the CDR3, taken from reference TRBV7-9 and TRBJ1-5): DTGVSQNPRHKITKRGQNVTFRCDPISEHNRLYWYRQTLGQGPEFLTYFQNEAQLEKSRLLSDRFSAERPKGSFSTLEIQRTEQGDSAMYLCASSLGVAGDQPQHFGDGTRLSIL.

This chain connects TRBV9 to TRBJ2-7, with TRBD2 identical over 7 bases. Trimming removed 0 bases from V and 1 base from J; junction bases left unmatched: 1. Germline values: CDR1 SGDLS, CDR2 YYNGEE. This CDR3 has 14 residues. The CDR3 DNA is TGTGCCAGCAGCGTAGTGGGGGGGTCCTACGAGCAGTACTTC. Its translation is CASSVVGGSYEQYF.

The chain carries TRBV19 and TRBJ1-1, with D uncertain. CDR1 and CDR2 from the germline V gene are LNHDA and SQIVND (reference sequence). Trimming stripped 3 bases from V and 8 bases from J, with 10 bases between. The CDR3 extends over 12 amino acids. In DNA, the CDR3 is TGTGCCAGTAGTATGCCACGTACGGAAGCTTTCTTT. This codes for CASSMPRTEAFF. The full variable domain, with the rest looked up from reference TRBV19 and TRBJ1-1, is DGGITQSPKYLFRKEGQNVTLSCEQNLNHDAMYWYRQDPGQGLRLIYYSQIVNDFQKGDIAEGYSVSREKKESFPLTVTSAQKNPTAFYLCASSMPRTEAFFGQGTRLTVV.

The rearrangement links TRBV9 to TRBJ1-2; 8 positions agree with TRBD1. CDR1 and CDR2 from the germline V gene are SGDLS and YYNGEE. After removal of 5 bases from V and 5 bases from J, the junction contained 5 bases not matched to a gene. The CDR3 is 13 amino acids. In DNA form, the CDR3 reads TGTGCCAGCAGTCCCCAGGGGGCGTATGGCTACACCTTC. It translates to CASSPQGAYGYTF.

The V call is TRBV5-1, the J call TRBJ1-3, with no clear D. V lost 1 base to trimming and J lost 0 bases, with 11 bases between them. In germline, CDR1 is SGHRS, CDR2 YFSETQ. The CDR3 totals 16 residues. The CDR3 DNA sequence: TGCGCCAGCAGCTTGTTAGGACGGCGCTCTGGAAACACCATATATTTT. Translated: CASSLLGRRSGNTIYF. The variable domain in full, with the rest retrieved from reference TRBV5-1 and TRBJ1-3, is KAGVTQTPRYLIKTRGQQVTLSCSPISGHRSVSWYQQTPGQGLQFLFEYFSETQRNKGNFPGRFSGRQFSNSRSEMNVSTLELGDSALYLCASSLLGRRSGNTIYFGEGSWLTVV.

The rearrangement links TRBV19 to TRBJ2-7; 8 nucleotides match TRBD1. This CDR3 contains 14 residues. With V trimmed by 7 bases and J by 2 bases, 7 bases remained unmatched. CDR1 and CDR2 from the germline V gene are LNHDA and SQIVND (reference sequence). CDR3 DNA sequence: TGTGCCAGTAAGACCCGGACAGGGCCCTACGAGCAGTACTTC. Protein product: CASKTRTGPYEQYF.